The rows below give T cell receptor beta chains drawn from one sample of a study of identical twins. Using its own MiXCR run on the 5' RACE reads, TCRdb lists one record per CDR3 protein. The sample holds roughly 700,000 distinct CDR3 sequences, under 9% seen once. This sample also belongs to another study, concerning yellow fever vaccine responses in identical twins.

The sequencing input was PBMCs. These receptors were collected from a woman between 18 and 30 years old in good health. CDR3s include the opening cysteine and the closing phenylalanine or tryptophan. The order of the fields is J gene, CDR3 length, clone size, V gene, D gene, CDR3 protein, CDR3 DNA. The D gene is left open where the match is weak. Where a row states a size, it is once, few, many or the class of an expanded clone; other rows omit it.

>TRBJ2-3|17|-|TRBV6-2/TRBV6-3|TRBD2
CASSYPDSGFPTDTQYF
TGTGCCAGCAGTTACCCCGATAGCGGGTTCCCCACAGATACGCAGTATTTT
>TRBJ2-7|17|few|TRBV4-2|TRBD1
CASSQAPGGPDSYEQYF
TGTGCCAGCAGCCAAGCCCCAGGGGGACCCGACTCCTACGAGCAGTACTTC
>TRBJ2-1|13|few|TRBV20-1|-
CSASGRGVHEQFF
TGCAGTGCTAGCGGGCGGGGAGTTCATGAGCAGTTCTTC
>TRBJ2-2|16|few|TRBV10-3|TRBD1
CAISDPDRANTGELFF
TGTGCCATCAGTGACCCGGACAGGGCGAACACCGGGGAGCTGTTTTTT
>TRBJ2-1|13|few|TRBV7-9|TRBD1
CAGRTGGGNEQFF
TGTGCCGGACGGACAGGGGGCGGGAATGAGCAGTTCTTC
>TRBJ2-1|12|-|TRBV27|-
CASSRGVNEQFF
TGTGCCAGCAGCCGGGGAGTAAATGAGCAGTTCTTC
>TRBJ2-7|14|many|TRBV11-2|-
CASSSPAGAYEQYF
TGTGCCAGCAGCTCGCCCGCAGGCGCCTACGAGCAGTACTTC
>TRBJ2-3|15|few|TRBV12-3/TRBV12-4|TRBD2
CASSTEASGPGTQYF
TGTGCCAGCTCGACAGAGGCTAGCGGGCCGGGTACGCAGTATTTT
>TRBJ2-7|15|many|TRBV7-2|-
CASSDSTVTYYEQYF
TGTGCCAGCAGCGACTCGACAGTTACCTACTACGAGCAGTACTTC
>TRBJ2-2|16|many|TRBV15|TRBD2
CATSGGLAENTGELFF
TGTGCCACCAGCGGTGGACTAGCGGAGAACACCGGGGAGCTGTTTTTT
>TRBJ2-3|18|-|TRBV5-1|TRBD1
CASSYGRQGRIGTDTQYF
TGCGCCAGCAGCTACGGCCGACAGGGCCGGATCGGCACAGATACGCAGTATTTT